Below are 5 T cell receptor beta chains sequenced from a single sample in a study of cytotoxic CD8 clonotypes in ibrutinib-treated CLL (dated by TCRdb to about 2021). Libraries were constructed by the immunoSEQ multiplex PCR assay. TCRdb took this table from immuneACCESS and kept in-frame rearrangements with V and J called. Such tables lack part of the clones; where checked against another copy, unresolved V genes explain under half of the gap, and the rest is unexplained. Counted in this sample were 90,000 to 95,000 clones; approximately 80% of them appeared once. The ten largest clones add up to around 23% of the sample. The time point label of this sample denotes: roughly 2 years on ibrutinib. The source material was PBMCs, sampled after 24 months of ibrutinib treatment. These receptors were obtained from a human donor with chronic lymphocytic leukemia.

The chain is built from TRBV7-8 and TRBJ1-1, with unresolved D. The germline gives CDR1 SGHVS, CDR2 FQNEAQ. Deletions cut 3 bases from V and 1 base from J, with 6 bases between. This CDR3 is 13 amino acids long. This CDR3 reads CASSFGGNTEAFF. The CDR3 nucleotides are TGTGCCAGCAGCTTCGGTGGGAACACTGAAGCTTTCTTT.

The chain carries TRBV9 and TRBJ2-7, with D perhaps TRBD2 (5 bases). The CDR3 consists of 15 residues. V lost 2 bases to trimming and J lost 0 bases, with 12 bases between them. The V gene's germline CDR1 is SGDLS and CDR2 YYNGEE. This CDR3 reads CASSVGNGVSYEQYF. The CDR3 DNA reads TGTGCCAGCAGCGTGGGAAACGGGGTCTCCTACGAGCAGTACTTC.

This chain connects TRBV27 to TRBJ2-7, with 11 bases aligning to TRBD2. CDR1 and CDR2 (germline): MNHEY, SMNVEV (reference sequence). The J segment lost 2 bases and the V segment lost 5 bases, leaving 5 bases of the junction unmatched. The CDR3 runs to 15 residues. The CDR3 region is CASSPLAGGAYEQYF. In DNA, the CDR3 is TGTGCCAGCAGTCCCCTAGCGGGAGGCGCCTACGAGCAGTACTTC.

The J gene is TRBJ1-6, the V gene TRBV6-5; TRBD1 matches 7 bases. J lost 7 bases, V lost 7 bases, and 7 bases had no gene match. Per germline, CDR1 MNHEY and CDR2 SVGAGI. This CDR3 contains 14 residues. The chain's CDR3 is CASKTEGANSPLHF. The CDR3 DNA reads TGTGCCAGCAAAACCGAGGGGGCCAATTCACCCCTCCACTTT.

CDR3 nucleotide sequence: TGTGCCAGCAGTTCGGGAGGGGGGACTTTCTTT. It translates to CASSSGGGTFF. J is TRBJ1-1 and V is TRBV28; D may be TRBD1 (6 bases). V lost 4 bases and J 12 bases, leaving 12 bases between the germline ends. This CDR3 contains 11 residues. The germline CDR1 and CDR2 sequences are MDHEN and SYDVKM.